This passage covers 22 T cell receptor beta chains from one sample sequenced in a study of T cell responses to AZD1222 COVID-19 vaccine. Libraries were prepared by immunoSEQ multiplex PCR; TCRdb keeps only in-frame clonotypes and omits some of them. The sample lists approximately 150,000 clones; around 90% were seen once. This material consisted of peripheral blood, taken 28 days after the second AZD1222 dose. The receptors were sampled from an adult who received the AZD1222 COVID-19 vaccine.

The CDR3 DNA follows: TGTGCCAGCTCACCAGGACTAGCGGTCCGGACAGATACGCAGTATTTT. It specifies CASSPGLAVRTDTQYF. The chain links TRBV18 to TRBJ2-3, with TRBD2 matching over 10 bases. V was pared by 2 bases and J by 3 bases, with 5 bases of the junction left unmatched. This CDR3 has 16 residues. Germline lookup yields CDR1 KGHSH and CDR2 LQKENI. The entire variable domain, with the rest obtained from reference TRBV18 and TRBJ2-3, is as follows: NAGVMQNPRHLVRRRGQEARLRCSPMKGHSHVYWYRQLPEEGLKFMVYLQKENIIDESGMPKERFSAEFPKEGPSILRIQQVVRGDSAAYFCASSPGLAVRTDTQYFGPGTRLTVL.

The chain combines TRBV11-3 with TRBJ2-1; 11 bases align to TRBD2. V lost 5 bases and J lost 4; bases outside the gene matches: 4. Germline CDR1 and CDR2: SGHNT and YENEEA. CDR3 length: 15 amino acids. The CDR3 sequence is CASSQGTSGYNEQFF. The CDR3, as DNA: TGTGCCAGCAGCCAAGGGACTAGCGGTTACAATGAGCAGTTCTTC.

This clone was counted once. The genes are TRBV27 and TRBJ2-1; 7 bases match TRBD2. J lost 7 bases, V lost 7 bases, and 10 bases had no gene match. The CDR3 is 14 amino acids. Germline V gene sequence: CDR1 MNHEY, CDR2 SMNVEV (reference sequence). Written as DNA, the CDR3 is TGTGCCAGCACCACCGGCGGGGGTGGAAATGAGCAGTTCTTC. Amino acids: CASTTGGGGNEQFF.

The rearrangement joins TRBV4-1 to TRBJ2-2; unclear D gene. The CDR3 is made up of 15 amino acids. Trimming took 4 bases from V and 7 from J, leaving 16 bases between them. CDR1 is MGHRA, CDR2 YSYEKL, per germline. DNA of the CDR3: TGCGCCAGCAGCCTCCCCGTTCCCCTTGGCGGGGAGCTGTTTTTT. Encoded protein: CASSLPVPLGGELFF.

This chain joins TRBV19 and TRBJ2-5; D is unresolved. With 6 bases removed from V and 5 bases from J, the gap between germline ends came to 16 bases. The CDR3 extends over 14 amino acids. CDR1 is LNHDA, CDR2 SQIVND, per germline (reference sequence). Here the CDR3 DNA reads TGTGCCAGTAGCCTAGTCTCGGGCCGGGAGACCCAGTACTTC. Translated, it gives CASSLVSGRETQYF.

V is TRBV27 and J is TRBJ1-1; a possible D gene is TRBD1 (5 bases). The CDR3 is 14 residues long. Trimming pared 6 bases from V and 4 bases from J, leaving 15 bases between. The germline CDR1 and CDR2 sequences are MNHEY and SMNVEV (reference sequence). The CDR3 protein is CASSLWEGSTEAFF. CDR3 DNA: TGTGCCAGCAGCCTATGGGAGGGGAGCACTGAAGCTTTCTTT.

In DNA form, the CDR3 reads TGTGCCAGCGGCGGTCTAGCGGGAGAGAAAAACGAGCAGTACTTC. Translation: CASGGLAGEKNEQYF. This chain links TRBV27 with TRBJ2-7; 10 positions agree with TRBD2. With 8 bases clipped from V and 5 bases from J, the junction kept 12 bases outside the gene matches. Germline CDR1 is MNHEY and CDR2 is SMNVEV (reference sequence). This CDR3 contains 15 residues.

The V gene is TRBV10-3, the J gene TRBJ1-1; TRBD1 is a possible D gene (5 bases). V was clipped by 3 bases and J by 1 base, with 9 bases between them. The CDR3 totals 14 residues. Germline V lookup: CDR1 ENHRY, CDR2 SYGVKD. CDR3 protein: CAISEDSSNTEAFF. DNA for the CDR3: TGTGCCATCAGTGAAGACAGTTCGAACACTGAAGCTTTCTTT.

The rearrangement uses TRBV7-9 and TRBJ2-2; possible D gene TRBD2, 6 bases. V lost 2 bases and J 7 bases, leaving 8 bases between the germline ends. CDR1 and CDR2 (germline): SEHNR, FQNEAQ (reference sequence). The CDR3 covers 13 residues. The CDR3 bases are TGTGCCAGCAGCTTACTCGGGGGCGGGGAGCTGTTTTTT. This sequence encodes CASSLLGGGELFF.

The chain links TRBV7-9 to TRBJ2-3; D remains unclear. CDR1 SEHNR and CDR2 FQNEAQ come from the germline V gene (reference sequence). The CDR3 is made up of 15 amino acids. V shed 1 base and J shed 2 bases, with 10 bases lying between them. CDR3 nucleotides: TGTGCCAGCAGCTTAGGTCGACTCGTCACAGATACGCAGTATTTT. Protein: CASSLGRLVTDTQYF.

The chain links TRBV19 to TRBJ1-2, with 8 bases lining up with TRBD1. V gave up 3 bases and J gave up 4 bases; unmatched junction bases: 7. The CDR3 contains 15 residues. CDR1 is LNHDA, CDR2 SQIVND, per germline (reference sequence). CDR3 protein: CASSISTGGSYGYTF. The CDR3 DNA reads TGTGCCAGTAGTATCTCAACAGGGGGTAGCTATGGCTACACCTTC.

The chain is built from TRBV7-6 and TRBJ1-5; D may be TRBD1 (5 bases). Germline lookup yields CDR1 SGHVS and CDR2 FNYEAQ. The V gene lost 4 bases and the J gene lost 6 bases, with 10 bases spanning the gap. The CDR3 consists of 13 residues. This CDR3 is CASSSGRLQPQHF. In DNA form, the CDR3 reads TGTGCCAGCAGCTCGGGACGCCTTCAGCCCCAGCATTTT.

J is TRBJ1-5 and V is TRBV11-2, with 8 bases identical to TRBD1. This CDR3 region has 14 residues. Per the germline V gene, CDR1 is SGHAT and CDR2 is FQNNGV. The junction had 2 bases not matched to a gene; V was cut back by 3 bases and J by 4 bases. The CDR3 spells CASSFNRGNQPQHF. The CDR3 DNA is TGTGCCAGCAGCTTTAACAGGGGGAATCAGCCCCAGCATTTT.

The chain links TRBV2 to TRBJ2-7, with D tentatively TRBD1 (5 bases). This CDR3 contains 11 residues. CDR1 SNHLY and CDR2 FYNNEI come from the germline V gene. With 6 bases removed from V and 2 bases from J, the gap between germline ends came to 5 bases. The CDR3 spells CASRGPYEQYF. The CDR3 nucleotides are TGTGCCAGCAGGGGGCCCTACGAGCAGTACTTC.

This chain links TRBV24-1 with TRBJ1-2, with 7 bases that match TRBD1. There are 14 residues in the CDR3. The V gene end was trimmed by 7 bases and the J gene end by 4 bases; junction bases not matched to a gene: 8. Germline V CDR1 and CDR2: KGHDR, SFDVKD. CDR3 region: CATRPRGGSYGYTF. The CDR3 bases are TGTGCCACCAGGCCCAGAGGGGGCAGCTATGGCTACACCTTC.

The rearrangement uses TRBV30 and TRBJ2-1; D gene ambiguous. From germline, CDR1 is GTSNPN and CDR2 SVGIG (reference sequence). Trimming left V 1 base short and J 9 bases short, with 28 bases between. The CDR3 has 18 amino acids. CDR3: CAWSDTVLSRYSSGEQFF. The CDR3, as DNA: TGTGCCTGGAGTGACACGGTCCTTTCACGATATTCATCAGGTGAGCAGTTCTTC.

The genes are TRBV7-8 and TRBJ2-5; the D gene is possibly TRBD2 (6 bases). V was cut by 6 bases and J by 5 bases, with 13 bases left in between. CDR3 length: 13 amino acids. Germline CDR1 reads SGHVS; CDR2 reads FQNEAQ. CDR3 DNA: TGTGCCAGCAGATTCGGAGGGCGCGAGACCCAGTACTTC. Translated, it gives CASRFGGRETQYF.

The V call is TRBV29-1, the J call TRBJ1-2, with D perhaps matching TRBD1 (5 bases). Trimming left V 4 bases short and J 4 bases short, with 10 bases between. This CDR3 has 12 residues. Per germline, CDR1 SQVTM and CDR2 ANQGSEA. The CDR3 bases are TGCAGCGTTGGTGAGGGGTTCTATGGCTACACCTTC. Its protein is CSVGEGFYGYTF.

The chain is built from TRBV12-3 or TRBV12-4 and TRBJ1-2; D unresolved. V was pared by 8 bases and J by 7 bases, with 14 bases between. The CDR3 loop spans 12 amino acids. The CDR3 loop is CASWGELGGYTF. CDR3 nucleotide sequence: TGTGCCAGCTGGGGAGAACTGGGTGGCTACACCTTC.

J is TRBJ2-4 and V is TRBV27; tentatively, D is TRBD2 (6 bases). The germline V gene has CDR1 MNHEY and CDR2 SMNVEV (reference sequence). Trimming left V 3 bases short and J 3 bases short, with 12 bases between. The CDR3 runs 15 residues. The CDR3 sequence: CASSFGGLIKNIQYF. The CDR3 DNA sequence: TGTGCCAGCAGTTTTGGGGGGTTAATCAAAAACATTCAGTACTTC.

The chain links TRBV6-1 to TRBJ1-1; no reliable D call. CDR1 and CDR2 from the germline V gene are MNHNS and SASEGT. V lost 3 bases to trimming and J lost 0 bases, with 8 bases between them. The CDR3 is 14 residues long. CDR3 DNA sequence: TGTGCCAGCAGTGAGTTCATGGTGAACACTGAAGCTTTCTTT. Protein: CASSEFMVNTEAFF.

This chain uses TRBV5-1 with TRBJ1-4; perhaps TRBD1 as D (5 bases). This CDR3 has 15 amino acids. CDR1 is SGHRS and CDR2 is YFSETQ in the germline V gene. V lost 1 base and J lost 5, with 12 bases in between. CDR3 in amino acids: CASSLLGLLNEKLFF. CDR3 DNA: TGCGCCAGCAGCTTGTTGGGACTCCTCAATGAAAAACTGTTTTTT.